Given below is one TCR beta chain in context. These data originate in a study of T cell clones after liver transplantation. Overall study: Without induction therapy, subjects received standard immunosuppression until 12-24 months post-transplant.

TCRdb's table, derived via immunoSEQ multiplex PCR, lists solely in-frame clones and lacks some. The repertoire consists of 25,000 to 40,000 clones, with around 94% occurring once and the leading ten covering 26%. With 1 base removed from V and 0 bases from J, the gap between germline ends came to 16 bases. Germline CDR1 MGHRA, CDR2 YSYEKL. This CDR3 has 17 amino acids. The material was CD8+ T cells from blood, obtained 12 months after liver transplant. V usage is TRBV4-1 and J usage is TRBJ2-7; perhaps TRBD2 as D (6 bases). This clonotype was sampled from a human patient who received a liver transplant. Part of the T cells may come from the graft donor. The CDR3 DNA reads TGCGCCAGCAGCCAAGGCTCAGGAGGGGACTTCTCCTACGAGCAGTACTTC. This codes for CASSQGSGGDFSYEQYF.